Listed below are T cell receptor beta chains from one sample, sequenced in a study of human T cells and chemical hapten exposure. Each CDR3 protein is one row after TCRdb ran MiXCR on the RACE reads. The sample comprises 40,000 or so distinct CDR3 sequences, around 12% of which are singletons, and around 1.9% rests with the top ten. The source was whole blood, collected in connection with sensitization to the hapten diphenylcyclopropenone (DPC). These receptors originate from a woman aged 40 to 55 with alopecia areata. Some clones in this sample may be carry-over from other donors' samples. The CDR3 runs from the conserved cysteine through the conserved F or W. D genes are given only for firm matches. Clone size is given for some rows only: seen once, a few or many times, or a class if the clone is expanded.

CASSVEWQAYNEQFF | TGTGCCAGCAGCGTAGAGTGGCAGGCCTACAATGAGCAGTTCTTC | TRBV9 | many | NA | TRBJ2-1
CASSLGQGLGYTF | TGCGCCAGCAGCTTGGGACAGGGGCTCGGCTACACCTTC | TRBV5-1 | few | TRBD1 | TRBJ1-2
CASSILGELFF | TGTGCCAGTAGTATACTCGGGGAGCTGTTTTTT | TRBV19 | many | NA | TRBJ2-2
CSANAVGENTGELFF | TGCAGTGCTAACGCGGTTGGGGAGAACACCGGGGAGCTGTTTTTT | TRBV20-1 | many | NA | TRBJ2-2
CASTLEEGTDTQYF | TGTGCCAGCACCCTCGAGGAGGGGACAGATACGCAGTATTTT | TRBV7-8 | NA | NA | TRBJ2-3
CSVGREGTYGYTF | TGCAGCGTTGGCCGGGAGGGGACCTATGGCTACACCTTC | TRBV29-1 | many | NA | TRBJ1-2
CASSQEGLRRNTGELFF | TGCGCCAGCAGCCAAGAAGGGCTCAGGCGCAACACCGGGGAGCTGTTTTTT | TRBV4-1 | many | NA | TRBJ2-2
CASSFFRVHRGAVF | TGTGCCAGCAGTTTTTTTAGGGTACACCGGGGAGCTGTTTTT | TRBV27 | NA | NA | TRBJ2-2
CASSFGLAGVDEQFF | TGTGCTAGCAGCTTTGGGCTAGCGGGAGTGGATGAGCAGTTCTTC | TRBV7-7 | NA | TRBD2 | TRBJ2-1
CASSFTGGGEQYF | TGTGCCAGCAGTTTCACAGGGGGCGGCGAGCAGTACTTC | TRBV27 | many | TRBD1 | TRBJ2-7
CASSQGSLGTAEKLFF | TGCGCCAGCAGCCAAGGTTCCCTCGGGACAGCCGAAAAACTGTTTTTT | TRBV4-3 | NA | TRBD1 | TRBJ1-4
CASSPGQTETQYF | TGTGCCAGCAGTCCAGGACAGACGGAGACCCAGTACTTC | TRBV12-3/TRBV12-4 | NA | NA | TRBJ2-5
CAWSVTGLNTEAFF | TGTGCCTGGAGTGTGACAGGCCTGAACACTGAAGCTTTCTTT | TRBV30 | many | NA | TRBJ1-1
CASSVGDTQYF | TGTGCCAGCAGCGTTGGAGATACGCAGTATTTT | TRBV11-3 | NA | NA | TRBJ2-3
CSVVRGRGEQFF | TGCAGCGTTGTCCGCGGGAGGGGTGAGCAGTTCTTC | TRBV29-1 | many | TRBD2 | TRBJ2-1
CSAWTPGNTDTQYF | TGCAGTGCTTGGACGCCGGGAAACACAGATACGCAGTATTTT | TRBV20-1 | few | NA | TRBJ2-3
CASSRSGRPNEKLFF | TGTGCCAGCAGTCGGTCCGGACGCCCTAATGAAAAACTGTTTTTT | TRBV12-3/TRBV12-4 | many | NA | TRBJ1-4
CASSFQGAWTEAFF | TGTGCCAGCAGTTTTCAGGGGGCGTGGACTGAAGCTTTCTTT | TRBV2 | NA | TRBD1 | TRBJ1-1
CSARPRLAGDLDTQYF | TGCAGTGCTAGACCACGACTAGCGGGAGATTTAGATACGCAGTATTTT | TRBV20-1 | many | TRBD2 | TRBJ2-3
CASSLTGVGNQPQHF | TGTGCCAGCAGTTTAACAGGGGTGGGTAATCAGCCCCAGCATTTT | TRBV28 | many | TRBD1 | TRBJ1-5
CASGLVRQGNQPQHF | TGTGCTAGTGGTTTGGTACGACAGGGCAATCAGCCCCAGCATTTT | TRBV12-5 | NA | NA | TRBJ1-5
CASSYDSGFGSPLHF | TGTGCCAGCAGTTACGATTCAGGGTTTGGTTCACCCCTCCATTTT | TRBV6-5 | many | NA | TRBJ1-6
CASSPLGAGHYGYTF | TGTGCCAGCAGCCCCTTGGGGGCCGGACACTATGGCTACACCTTC | TRBV7-6 | NA | NA | TRBJ1-2
CSARDILEGGSRGDTQYF | TGCAGTGCTAGAGACATCCTTGAGGGCGGGAGTAGGGGAGATACGCAGTATTTT | TRBV20-1 | NA | TRBD2 | TRBJ2-3
CSVPWGQGGEKLFF | TGCAGCGTCCCTTGGGGACAGGGGGGCGAAAAACTGTTTTTT | TRBV29-1 | many | TRBD1 | TRBJ1-4
CSTFGGDGYTF | TGCAGCACCTTCGGGGGGGATGGCTACACCTTC | TRBV29-1 | few | NA | TRBJ1-2
CAWSVQEFNQPQHF | TGTGCCTGGAGTGTACAGGAATTCAATCAGCCCCAGCATTTT | TRBV30 | many | NA | TRBJ1-5
CSVGGRGLGANVLTF | TGCAGCGTTGGGGGCAGGGGGCTTGGGGCCAACGTCCTGACTTTC | TRBV29-1 | few | TRBD1 | TRBJ2-6
CASSYQGDAGNEQFF | TGTGCCAGCAGTTACCAGGGAGACGCCGGCAATGAGCAGTTCTTC | TRBV6-6 | NA | NA | TRBJ2-1
CSYTPSSNYGYTF | TGCAGTTATACACCATCTTCTAACTATGGCTACACCTTC | TRBV20-1 | many | NA | TRBJ1-2
CASSQADREGGYTF | TGTGCCAGCAGCCAGGCCGACAGGGAGGGCGGCTACACCTTC | TRBV3-1 | few | TRBD1 | TRBJ1-2
CASSYLKSPQPQHF | TGTGCCAGCAGTTACCTCAAGTCGCCCCAGCCCCAGCATTTT | TRBV6-2/TRBV6-3 | many | NA | TRBJ1-5